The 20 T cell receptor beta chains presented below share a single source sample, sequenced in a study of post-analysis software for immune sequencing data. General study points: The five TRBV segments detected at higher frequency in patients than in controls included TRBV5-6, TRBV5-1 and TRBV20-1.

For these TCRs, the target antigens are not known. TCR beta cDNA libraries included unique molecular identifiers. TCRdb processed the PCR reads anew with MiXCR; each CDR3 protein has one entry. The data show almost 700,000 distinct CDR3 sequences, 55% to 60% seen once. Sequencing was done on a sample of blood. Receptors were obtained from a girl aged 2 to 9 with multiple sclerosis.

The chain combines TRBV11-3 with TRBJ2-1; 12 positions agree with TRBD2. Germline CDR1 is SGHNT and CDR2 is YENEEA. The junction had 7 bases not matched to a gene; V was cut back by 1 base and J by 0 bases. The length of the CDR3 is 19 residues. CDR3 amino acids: CASSLGGTSGPSSYNEQFF. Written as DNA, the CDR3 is TGTGCCAGCAGCTTAGGTGGGACTAGCGGGCCTAGCTCCTACAATGAGCAGTTCTTC.

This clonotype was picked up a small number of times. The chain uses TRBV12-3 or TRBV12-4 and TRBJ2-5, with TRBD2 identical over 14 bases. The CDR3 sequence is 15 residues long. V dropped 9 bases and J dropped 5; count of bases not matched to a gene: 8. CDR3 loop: CASGTSGSLGETQYF. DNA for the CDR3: TGTGCCAGTGGGACTAGCGGGAGTCTCGGGGAGACCCAGTACTTC.

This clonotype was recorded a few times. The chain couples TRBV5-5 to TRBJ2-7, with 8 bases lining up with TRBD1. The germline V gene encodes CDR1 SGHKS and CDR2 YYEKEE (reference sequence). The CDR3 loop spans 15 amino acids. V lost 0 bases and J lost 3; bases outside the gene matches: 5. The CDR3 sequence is CASSLVGGQVYEQYF. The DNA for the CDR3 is TGTGCCAGCAGCTTGGTTGGGGGACAGGTCTACGAGCAGTACTTC.

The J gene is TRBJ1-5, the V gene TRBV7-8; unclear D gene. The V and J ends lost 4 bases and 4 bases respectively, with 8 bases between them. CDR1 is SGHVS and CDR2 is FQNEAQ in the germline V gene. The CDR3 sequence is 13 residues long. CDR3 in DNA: TGTGCCAGCAGCTCACTCAGGAATCAGCCCCAGCATTTT. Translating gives CASSSLRNQPQHF. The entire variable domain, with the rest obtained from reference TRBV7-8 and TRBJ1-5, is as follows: GAGVSQSPRYKVAKRGQDVALRCDPISGHVSLFWYQQALGQGPEFLTYFQNEAQLDKSGLPSDRFFAERPEGSVSTLKIQRTQQEDSAVYLCASSSLRNQPQHFGDGTRLSIL.

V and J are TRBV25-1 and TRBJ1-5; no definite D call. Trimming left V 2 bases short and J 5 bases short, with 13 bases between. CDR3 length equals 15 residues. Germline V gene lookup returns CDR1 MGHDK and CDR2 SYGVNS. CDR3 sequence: CASSEGGLVDQPQHF. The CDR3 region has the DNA TGTGCCAGCAGTGAAGGAGGGTTAGTCGATCAGCCCCAGCATTTT.

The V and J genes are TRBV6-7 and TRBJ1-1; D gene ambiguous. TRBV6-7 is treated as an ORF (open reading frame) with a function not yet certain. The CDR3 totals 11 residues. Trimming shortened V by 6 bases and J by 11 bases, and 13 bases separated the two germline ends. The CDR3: CASRTSDGAFF. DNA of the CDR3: TGTGCCAGCAGGACCTCGGACGGGGCTTTCTTT.

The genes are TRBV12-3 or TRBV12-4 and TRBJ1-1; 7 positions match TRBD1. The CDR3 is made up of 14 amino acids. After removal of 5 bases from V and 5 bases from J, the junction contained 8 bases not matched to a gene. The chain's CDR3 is CASSPTGVETEAFF. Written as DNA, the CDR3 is TGTGCCAGCAGTCCCACAGGGGTCGAGACTGAAGCTTTCTTT.

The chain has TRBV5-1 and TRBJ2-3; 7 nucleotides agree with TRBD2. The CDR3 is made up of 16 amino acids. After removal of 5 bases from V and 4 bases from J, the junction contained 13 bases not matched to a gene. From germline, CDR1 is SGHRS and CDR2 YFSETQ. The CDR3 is CASRVTKRGGPDTQYF. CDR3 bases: TGCGCCAGCAGGGTGACTAAGCGGGGTGGCCCAGATACGCAGTATTTT.

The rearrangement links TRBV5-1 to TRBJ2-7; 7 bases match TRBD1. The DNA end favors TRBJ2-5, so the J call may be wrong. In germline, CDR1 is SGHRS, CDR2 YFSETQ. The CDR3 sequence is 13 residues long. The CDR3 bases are TGCGCCAGCAGTCACAGGGGAATGGAGACCCAGTACTTC. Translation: CASSHRGMETQYF.

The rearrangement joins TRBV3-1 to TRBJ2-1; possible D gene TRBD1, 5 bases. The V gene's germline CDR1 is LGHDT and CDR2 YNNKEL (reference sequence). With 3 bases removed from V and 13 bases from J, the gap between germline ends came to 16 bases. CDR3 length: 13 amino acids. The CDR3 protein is CASSQVTGPPQFF. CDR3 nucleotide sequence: TGTGCCAGCAGCCAGGTCACAGGTCCACCTCAGTTCTTC.

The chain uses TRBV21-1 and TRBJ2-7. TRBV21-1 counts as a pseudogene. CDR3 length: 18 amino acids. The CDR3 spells CASSKEHLLSQGYPEQYF. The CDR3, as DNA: TGTGCCAGCAGCAAAGAACATTTACTATCCCAAGGATATCCCGAGCAGTACTTC.

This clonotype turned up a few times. The CDR3 DNA follows: TGCAGCGCTGGGACTAGCGGGTTCAATGAGCAGTTCTTC. Its protein is CSAGTSGFNEQFF. The J gene is TRBJ2-1, the V gene TRBV29-1; 12 nucleotides match TRBD2. The trim removed 7 bases at V and 6 bases at J, leaving 4 bases unmatched. This CDR3 contains 13 residues. Looked up from germline, CDR1 is SQVTM and CDR2 is ANQGSEA.

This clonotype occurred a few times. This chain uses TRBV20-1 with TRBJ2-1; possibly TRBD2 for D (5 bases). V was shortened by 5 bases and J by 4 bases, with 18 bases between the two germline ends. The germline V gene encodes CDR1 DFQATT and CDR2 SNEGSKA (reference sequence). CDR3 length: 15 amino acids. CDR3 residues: CSAPSGGARYNEQFF. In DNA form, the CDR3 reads TGCAGTGCTCCCAGTGGAGGCGCGCGTTACAATGAGCAGTTCTTC.

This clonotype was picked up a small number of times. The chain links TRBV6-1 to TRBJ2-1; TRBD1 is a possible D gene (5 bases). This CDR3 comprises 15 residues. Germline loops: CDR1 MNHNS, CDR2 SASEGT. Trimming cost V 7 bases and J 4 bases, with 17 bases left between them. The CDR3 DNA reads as TGTGCCAGCACGAAAGCAGGGTTTGATTACAATGAGCAGTTCTTC. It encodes CASTKAGFDYNEQFF.

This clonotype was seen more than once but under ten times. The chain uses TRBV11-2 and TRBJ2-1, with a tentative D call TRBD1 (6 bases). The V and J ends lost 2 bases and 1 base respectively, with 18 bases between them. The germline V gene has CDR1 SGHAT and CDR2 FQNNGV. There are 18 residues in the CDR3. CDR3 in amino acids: CASSLFNYGQGSYNEQFF. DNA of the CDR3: TGTGCCAGCAGCTTATTTAACTACGGCCAGGGGTCCTACAATGAGCAGTTCTTC.

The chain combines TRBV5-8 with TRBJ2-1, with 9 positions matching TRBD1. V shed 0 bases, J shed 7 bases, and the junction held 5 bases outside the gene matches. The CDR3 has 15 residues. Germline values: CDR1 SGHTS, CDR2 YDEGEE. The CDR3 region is CASSLVQGAHNEQFF. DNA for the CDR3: TGTGCCAGCAGCTTGGTACAGGGGGCGCATAATGAGCAGTTCTTC.

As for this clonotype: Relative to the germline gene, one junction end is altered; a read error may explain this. The CDR3 DNA follows: TGTGCCAGCAGCTTCCAGGGTGGGGAGACCCAGTACTTC. It codes for CASSFQGGETQYF. The chain has TRBV5-1 and TRBJ2-5, with D perhaps TRBD1 (5 bases). The CDR3 is made up of 13 amino acids. Looked up from germline, CDR1 is SGHRS and CDR2 is YFSETQ.

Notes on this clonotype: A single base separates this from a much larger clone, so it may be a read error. This CDR3 is CTSSFGTGDPDTQYF. The DNA of the CDR3 is TGTACCAGCAGTTTCGGGACAGGGGATCCAGATACGCAGTATTTT. The chain combines TRBV12-3 or TRBV12-4 with TRBJ2-3; 10 bases map to TRBD1. This CDR3 contains 15 residues.

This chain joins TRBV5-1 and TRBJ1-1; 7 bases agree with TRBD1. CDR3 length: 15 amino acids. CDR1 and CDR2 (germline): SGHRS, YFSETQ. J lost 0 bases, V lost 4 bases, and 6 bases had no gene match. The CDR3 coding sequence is TGCGCCAGCAGCCCACCGGGACAGCTGAACACTGAAGCTTTCTTT. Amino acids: CASSPPGQLNTEAFF.

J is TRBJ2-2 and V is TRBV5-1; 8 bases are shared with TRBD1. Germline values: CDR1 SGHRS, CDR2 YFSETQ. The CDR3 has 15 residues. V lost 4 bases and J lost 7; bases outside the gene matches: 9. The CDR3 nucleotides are TGCGCCAGCAGCACCCGGACAGGGAGAGTCGGGGAGCTGTTTTTT. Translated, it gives CASSTRTGRVGELFF.